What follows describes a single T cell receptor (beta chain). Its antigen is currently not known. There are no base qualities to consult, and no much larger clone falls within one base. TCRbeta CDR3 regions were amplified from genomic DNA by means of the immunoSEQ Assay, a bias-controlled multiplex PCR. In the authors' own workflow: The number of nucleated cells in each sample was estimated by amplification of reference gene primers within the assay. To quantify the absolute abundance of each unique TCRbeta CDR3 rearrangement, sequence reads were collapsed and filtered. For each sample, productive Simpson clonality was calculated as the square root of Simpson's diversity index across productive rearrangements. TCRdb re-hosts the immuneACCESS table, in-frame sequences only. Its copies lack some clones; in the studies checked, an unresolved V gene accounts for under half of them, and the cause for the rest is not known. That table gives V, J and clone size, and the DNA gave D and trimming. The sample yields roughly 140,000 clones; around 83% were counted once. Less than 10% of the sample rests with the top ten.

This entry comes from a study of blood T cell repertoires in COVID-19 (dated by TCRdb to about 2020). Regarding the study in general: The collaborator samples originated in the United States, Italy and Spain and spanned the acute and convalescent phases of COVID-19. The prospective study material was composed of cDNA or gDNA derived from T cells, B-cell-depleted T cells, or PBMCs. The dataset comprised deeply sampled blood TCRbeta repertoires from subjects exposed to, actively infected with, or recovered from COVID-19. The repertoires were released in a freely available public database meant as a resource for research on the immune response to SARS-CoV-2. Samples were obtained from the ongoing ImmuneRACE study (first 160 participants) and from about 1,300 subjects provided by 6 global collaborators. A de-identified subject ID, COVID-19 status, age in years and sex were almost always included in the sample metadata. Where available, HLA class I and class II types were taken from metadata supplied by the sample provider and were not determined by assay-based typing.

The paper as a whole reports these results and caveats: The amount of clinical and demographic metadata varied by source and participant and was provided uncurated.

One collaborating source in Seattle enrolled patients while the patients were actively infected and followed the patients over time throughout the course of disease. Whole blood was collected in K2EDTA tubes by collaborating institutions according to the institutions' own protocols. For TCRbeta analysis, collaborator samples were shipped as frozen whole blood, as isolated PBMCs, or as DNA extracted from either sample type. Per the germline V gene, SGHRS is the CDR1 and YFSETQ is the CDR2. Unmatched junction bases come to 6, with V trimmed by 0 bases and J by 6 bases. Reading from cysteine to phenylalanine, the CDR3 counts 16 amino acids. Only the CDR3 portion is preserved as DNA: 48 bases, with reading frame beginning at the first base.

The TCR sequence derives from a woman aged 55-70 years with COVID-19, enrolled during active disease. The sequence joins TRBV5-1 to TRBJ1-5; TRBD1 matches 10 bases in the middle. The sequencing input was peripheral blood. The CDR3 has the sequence CASSLDAGTGAQPQHF. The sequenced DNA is TGCGCCAGCAGCTTGGACGCCGGGACAGGGGCTCAGCCCCAGCATTTT.